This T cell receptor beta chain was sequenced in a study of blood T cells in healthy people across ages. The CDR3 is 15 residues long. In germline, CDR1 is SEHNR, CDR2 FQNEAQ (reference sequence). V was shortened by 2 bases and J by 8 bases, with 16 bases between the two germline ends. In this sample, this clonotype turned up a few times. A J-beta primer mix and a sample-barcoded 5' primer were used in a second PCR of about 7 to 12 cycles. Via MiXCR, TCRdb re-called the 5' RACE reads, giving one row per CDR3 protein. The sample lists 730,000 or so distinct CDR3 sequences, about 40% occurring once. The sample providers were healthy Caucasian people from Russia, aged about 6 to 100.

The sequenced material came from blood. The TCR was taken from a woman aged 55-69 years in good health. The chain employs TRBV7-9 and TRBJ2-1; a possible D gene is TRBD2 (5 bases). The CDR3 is CASSLSAGSLDEQFF. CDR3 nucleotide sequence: TGTGCCAGCAGCTTAAGCGCGGGTTCTTTGGATGAGCAGTTCTTC.